This TCR beta chain emerged from a study of blood T cell repertoires in COVID-19. At the level of the study: Both acute and convalescent COVID-19 samples were obtained from the United States, Italy and Spain. Nucleic acid was either cDNA or gDNA, and it came from T cells, B-cell-depleted T cells, or PBMCs.

Authors' processing steps: Reference gene primer amplification gave estimated nucleated cell counts. Assay used: immunoSEQ multiplex PCR; TCRdb lists only in-frame clones, some missing. The DNA gave D and trimming, while V, J and clone size come from that table. Of some 230,000 clones listed, more than 75% were seen once; the top ten hold more than 0.75%. This CDR3 spans 14 amino acids. In germline, CDR1 is SGHAT, CDR2 FQNNGV. V was cut by 3 bases and J by 2 bases, with 8 bases left in between. The sequence derives from a man between 35 and 55 years old with acute or convalescent COVID-19. The sequenced material came from peripheral blood. The gene calls are TRBV11-2 and TRBJ1-5, with a possible D match to TRBD1 (6 bases). CDR3 bases: TGTGCCAGCAGCTTGTCAGGGGGCAATCAGCCCCAGCATTTT. As protein: CASSLSGGNQPQHF.